A single sample is the source of the 21 T cell receptor beta chains below, sequenced in a study of blood T cell repertoires in COVID-19. Here immunoSEQ multiplex PCR was the method, and the copy in TCRdb shows in-frame clones only, minus some. Among 250,000 to 300,000 clones, roughly 85% were seen once, and the ten largest hold 5.1%. The sample comprised peripheral blood. These receptors came from a middle-aged man with active or convalescent COVID-19.

This chain connects TRBV6-5 to TRBJ2-2, with TRBD1 as a possible D gene (6 bases). This CDR3 is built from 14 residues. Trimming shortened V by 7 bases and J by 7 bases, and 16 bases separated the two germline ends. CDR1 MNHEY and CDR2 SVGAGI come from the germline V gene. The CDR3 protein is CASKRGHTNGELFF. Here the CDR3 DNA reads TGTGCCAGCAAGAGGGGACACACGAACGGGGAGCTGTTTTTT.

V usage is TRBV4-1 and J usage is TRBJ1-5; D gene uncertain. The V end was cut by 0 bases, the J end by 0 bases, with 12 bases between. Germline CDR1 and CDR2: MGHRA and YSYEKL. The CDR3 spans 17 residues. The CDR3 loop is CASSQDIPPYSNQPQHF. Here the CDR3 DNA reads TGCGCCAGCAGCCAAGATATCCCTCCCTATAGCAATCAGCCCCAGCATTTT.

This sequence joins TRBV6-2 or TRBV6-3 and TRBJ1-5, with D possibly matching TRBD1 (5 bases). The CDR3 is made up of 18 amino acids. Germline lookup yields CDR1 MNHEY and CDR2 SVGEGT. V dropped 7 bases and J dropped 0 bases, with 22 bases sitting between them. CDR3: CASTPGGADLYSNQPQHF. In nucleotides, the CDR3 is TGTGCCAGCACCCCCGGAGGGGCAGACCTATATAGCAATCAGCCCCAGCATTTT.

This chain connects TRBV15 to TRBJ2-2; tentatively, D is TRBD2 (7 bases). This CDR3 has 15 residues. CDR1 is LNHNV, CDR2 YYDKDF, per germline (reference sequence). V lost 5 bases and J lost 3, with 13 bases in between. Here the CDR3 DNA reads TGTGCCACCAGCCCGAGGGGGGGTTACACCGGGGAGCTGTTTTTT. This gives the protein CATSPRGGYTGELFF.

The chain combines TRBV4-1 with TRBJ2-1; D ambiguous. Per germline, CDR1 MGHRA and CDR2 YSYEKL. There are 14 residues in the CDR3. V lost 4 bases and J lost 0, with 7 bases in between. DNA for the CDR3: TGCGCCAGCAGCCGAGGAAGCTCCTACAATGAGCAGTTCTTC. Translating gives CASSRGSSYNEQFF.

V is TRBV18 and J is TRBJ2-7, with a possible D match to TRBD1 (5 bases). Germline V lookup: CDR1 KGHSH, CDR2 LQKENI. This CDR3 contains 12 residues. Trimming left V 5 bases short and J 9 bases short, with 14 bases between. CDR3 region: CASSSDILGQYF. The CDR3 bases are TGTGCCAGCTCATCGGACATCCTCGGGCAGTACTTC.

The rearrangement joins TRBV2 to TRBJ2-7, with 9 bases lining up with TRBD1. V trimming: 5 bases; J trimming: 1 base; junction bases outside the gene matches: 3. The germline V gene encodes CDR1 SNHLY and CDR2 FYNNEI. This CDR3 has 14 amino acids. The CDR3 DNA follows: TGTGCCAGCAGTTTGGACAGGGGTTCCTACGAGCAGTACTTC. Translated, it gives CASSLDRGSYEQYF.

This clone came up a few times. This chain uses TRBV30 with TRBJ1-1, with 9 bases aligning to TRBD1. Per the germline V gene, CDR1 is GTSNPN and CDR2 is SVGIG (reference sequence). With V trimmed by 2 bases and J by 4 bases, 14 bases remained unmatched. This CDR3 comprises 17 residues. The CDR3 DNA sequence: TGTGCCTGGAGTACTAACAGGGGGCTGCGTTGGGGCACTGAAGCTTTCTTT. Its protein product is CAWSTNRGLRWGTEAFF.

The rearrangement uses TRBV7-3 and TRBJ2-7; 16 positions agree with TRBD2. Germline assignment: CDR1 SGHTA and CDR2 FQGTGA. The CDR3 is 18 residues long. V lost 2 bases, J lost 1 base, and 5 bases stayed unmatched. The CDR3 DNA follows: TGTGCCAGCAGCTTAGGCGGGACTAGCGGGAGGGTATCCTACGAGCAGTACTTC. Amino acids: CASSLGGTSGRVSYEQYF.

The J gene is TRBJ2-2, the V gene TRBV30, with 7 bases fitting TRBD1. CDR3 length equals 15 residues. V shed 0 bases, J shed 2 bases, and the junction held 3 bases outside the gene matches. Germline assignment: CDR1 GTSNPN and CDR2 SVGIG (reference sequence). The CDR3 protein is CAWSVDRANTGELFF. The CDR3, as DNA: TGTGCCTGGAGTGTAGACAGGGCTAACACCGGGGAGCTGTTTTTT.

This clone was seen a few times. This sequence joins TRBV28 and TRBJ1-1; D is uncertain. This CDR3 has 12 amino acids. From germline, CDR1 is MDHEN and CDR2 SYDVKM. V was clipped by 4 bases and J by 5 bases, with 8 bases between them. The CDR3 protein is CASSSIRTEAFF. The CDR3 bases are TGTGCCAGCAGTTCCATTCGGACTGAAGCTTTCTTT.

The rearrangement joins TRBV7-9 to TRBJ1-1, with TRBD1 as a possible D gene (6 bases). The germline V gene has CDR1 SEHNR and CDR2 FQNEAQ (reference sequence). The ends were cut back, 2 bases at V and 5 bases at J, with 15 bases in the middle. The CDR3 is made up of 15 amino acids. CDR3 loop: CASSLIGGVGTEAFF. In DNA, the CDR3 is TGTGCCAGCAGCTTAATAGGGGGTGTGGGAACTGAAGCTTTCTTT.

V gene TRBV6-6 combines with J gene TRBJ1-1; D perhaps matches TRBD1 (6 bases). Trimming took 6 bases from V and 0 from J, leaving 17 bases between them. Germline CDR1 MNHNY, CDR2 SVGAGI (reference sequence). This CDR3 has 16 amino acids. DNA of the CDR3: TGTGCCAGCAGACTGACGACCGGACAGATGAACACTGAAGCTTTCTTT. It yields the protein CASRLTTGQMNTEAFF.

The CDR3 region has the DNA TGTGCCAGCAACCATCCCGGACTAGCGGCGTTCTTC. Protein sequence: CASNHPGLAAFF. J is TRBJ2-1 and V is TRBV12-3 or TRBV12-4; 10 nucleotides align to TRBD2. J gave up 15 bases and V 7 bases, and 9 bases lay outside the gene matches. The CDR3 is 12 amino acids.

Written as DNA, the CDR3 is TGTGCCAGCAGTGCCCTTAGACGGACTAGCGGCTCCTACAATGAGCAGTTCTTC. Protein: CASSALRRTSGSYNEQFF. The chain is built from TRBV6-1 and TRBJ2-1; TRBD2 agrees at 10 bases. Trimming removed 4 bases from V and 0 bases from J; junction bases left unmatched: 9. There are 18 residues in the CDR3. CDR1 is MNHNS and CDR2 is SASEGT in the germline V gene.

This chain uses TRBV6-1 with TRBJ2-2; 7 bases are shared with TRBD2. This CDR3 is built from 18 residues. V shed 4 bases, J shed 3 bases, and the junction held 14 bases outside the gene matches. Germline values: CDR1 MNHNS, CDR2 SASEGT. CDR3 in amino acids: CASSGRTSRRRDTGELFF. CDR3 bases: TGTGCCAGCAGTGGACGGACTAGTAGGCGGCGGGACACCGGGGAGCTGTTTTTT.

V usage is TRBV25-1 and J usage is TRBJ2-4, with D possibly matching TRBD2 (6 bases). Germline lookup yields CDR1 MGHDK and CDR2 SYGVNS. The CDR3 totals 16 residues. Trimming removed 1 base at V and 6 bases at J, with 16 bases between. The CDR3 coding sequence is TGTGCCAGCAGTGAATCGGGGTCCGGGGGACGAAACATTCAGTACTTC. Its translation: CASSESGSGGRNIQYF.

The CDR3 region is CASSSLGWSYNEQFF. The CDR3 coding sequence is TGTGCCAGCAGCTCACTAGGGTGGAGCTACAATGAGCAGTTCTTC. The chain joins TRBV6-5 to TRBJ2-1, with D possibly being TRBD2 (5 bases). V was trimmed by 6 bases and J by 3 bases, leaving 15 bases between them. CDR3 length equals 15 residues. Germline assignment: CDR1 MNHEY and CDR2 SVGAGI.

CDR3 residues: CASSRIGTGRTNTQYF. The CDR3 DNA follows: TGTGCCAGCAGCCGCATCGGGACAGGGAGGACTAATACGCAGTATTTT. The gene calls are TRBV14 and TRBJ2-3; 9 bases match TRBD1. The CDR3 has 16 amino acids. Germline V gene lookup returns CDR1 SGHDN and CDR2 FVKESK. V lost 4 bases to trimming and J lost 7 bases; unmatched junction nucleotides: 12.

The chain joins TRBV5-1 to TRBJ2-1, with 12 positions matching TRBD2. The CDR3 is 15 residues long. Germline V gives CDR1 SGHRS, CDR2 YFSETQ. V was clipped by 4 bases and J by 7 bases; unmatched bases: 6. The CDR3 region is CASSVTSGRRNEQFF. The CDR3 DNA sequence: TGCGCCAGCAGCGTGACTAGCGGGAGACGGAATGAGCAGTTCTTC.

This chain uses TRBV5-1 with TRBJ1-1; 9 bases are shared with TRBD1. This CDR3 has 13 amino acids. The V gene's germline CDR1 is SGHRS and CDR2 YFSETQ. J was trimmed by 7 bases and V by 6 bases; bases with no gene match: 7. This CDR3 reads CASTIQGANEAFF. The CDR3 DNA is TGCGCCAGCACCATACAGGGGGCGAATGAAGCTTTCTTT.